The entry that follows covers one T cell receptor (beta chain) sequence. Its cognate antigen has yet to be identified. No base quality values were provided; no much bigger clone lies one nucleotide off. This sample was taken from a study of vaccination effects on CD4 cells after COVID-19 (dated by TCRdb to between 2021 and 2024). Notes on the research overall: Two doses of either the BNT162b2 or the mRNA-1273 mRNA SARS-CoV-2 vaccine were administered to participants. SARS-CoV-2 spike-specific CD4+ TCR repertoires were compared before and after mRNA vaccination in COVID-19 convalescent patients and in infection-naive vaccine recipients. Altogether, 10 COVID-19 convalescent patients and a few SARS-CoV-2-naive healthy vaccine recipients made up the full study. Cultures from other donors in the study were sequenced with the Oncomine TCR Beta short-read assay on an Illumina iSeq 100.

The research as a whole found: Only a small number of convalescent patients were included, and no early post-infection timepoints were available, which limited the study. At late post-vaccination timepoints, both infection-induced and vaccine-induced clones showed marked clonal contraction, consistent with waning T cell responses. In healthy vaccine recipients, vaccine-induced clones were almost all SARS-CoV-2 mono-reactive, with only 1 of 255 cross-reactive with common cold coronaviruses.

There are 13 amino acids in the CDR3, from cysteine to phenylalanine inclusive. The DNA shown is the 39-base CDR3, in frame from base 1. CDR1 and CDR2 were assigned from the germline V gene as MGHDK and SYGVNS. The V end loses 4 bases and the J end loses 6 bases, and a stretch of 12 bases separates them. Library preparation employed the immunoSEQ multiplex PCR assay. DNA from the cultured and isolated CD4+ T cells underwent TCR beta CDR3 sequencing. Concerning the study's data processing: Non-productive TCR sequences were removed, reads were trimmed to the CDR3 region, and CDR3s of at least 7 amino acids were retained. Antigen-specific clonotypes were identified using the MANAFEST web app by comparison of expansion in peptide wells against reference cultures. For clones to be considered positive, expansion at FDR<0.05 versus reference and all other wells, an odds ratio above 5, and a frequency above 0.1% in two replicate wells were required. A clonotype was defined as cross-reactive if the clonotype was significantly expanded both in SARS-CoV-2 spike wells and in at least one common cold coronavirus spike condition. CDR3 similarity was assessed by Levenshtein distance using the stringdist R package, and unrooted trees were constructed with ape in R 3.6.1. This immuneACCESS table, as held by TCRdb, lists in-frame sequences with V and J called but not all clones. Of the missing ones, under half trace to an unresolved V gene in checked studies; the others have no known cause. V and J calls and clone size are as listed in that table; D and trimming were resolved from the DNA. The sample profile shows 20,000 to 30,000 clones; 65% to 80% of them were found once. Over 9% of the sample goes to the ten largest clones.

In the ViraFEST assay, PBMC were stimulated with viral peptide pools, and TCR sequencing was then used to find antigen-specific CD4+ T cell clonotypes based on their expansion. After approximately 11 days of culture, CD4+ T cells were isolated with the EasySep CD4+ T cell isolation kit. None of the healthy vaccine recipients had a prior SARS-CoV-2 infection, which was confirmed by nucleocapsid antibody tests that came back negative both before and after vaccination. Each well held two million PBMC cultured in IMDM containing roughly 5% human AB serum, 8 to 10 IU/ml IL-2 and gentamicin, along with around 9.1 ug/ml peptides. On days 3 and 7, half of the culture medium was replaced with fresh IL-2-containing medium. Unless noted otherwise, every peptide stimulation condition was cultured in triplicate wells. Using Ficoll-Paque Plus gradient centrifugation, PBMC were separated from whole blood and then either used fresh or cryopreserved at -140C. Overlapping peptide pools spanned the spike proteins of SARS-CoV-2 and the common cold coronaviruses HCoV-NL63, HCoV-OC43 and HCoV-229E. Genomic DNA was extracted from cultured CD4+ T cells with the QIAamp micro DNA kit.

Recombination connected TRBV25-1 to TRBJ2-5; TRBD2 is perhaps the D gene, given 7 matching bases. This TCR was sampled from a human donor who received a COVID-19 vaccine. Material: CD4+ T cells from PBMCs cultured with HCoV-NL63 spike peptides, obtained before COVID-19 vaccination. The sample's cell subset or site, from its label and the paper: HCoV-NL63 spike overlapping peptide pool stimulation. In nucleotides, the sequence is TGTGCCAGCAGTGTAACAGGGACTAAGACCCAGTACTTC. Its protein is CASSVTGTKTQYF.